The 28 T cell receptor beta chains below all came from one sample that was sequenced in a study of blood T cell repertoires in COVID-19. Sequenced by immunoSEQ multiplex PCR; TCRdb stores in-frame clones only, minus some. The sample shows about 500,000 clones, 70% to 90% of them seen only once. The sample comprised peripheral blood. Receptors were obtained from a woman between 50 and 59 years old with COVID-19, enrolled during active disease.

The chain has TRBV7-9 and TRBJ2-1; TRBD1 is a possible D gene (5 bases). With 1 base removed from V and 5 bases from J, the gap between germline ends came to 6 bases. CDR1 is SEHNR and CDR2 is FQNEAQ in the germline V gene (reference sequence). The CDR3 sequence is 13 residues long. The CDR3 bases are TGTGCCAGCAGCTTAGTACAGGACAATGAGCAGTTCTTC. As protein: CASSLVQDNEQFF.

The chain combines TRBV5-1 with TRBJ1-1, with a weak D call TRBD1 (6 bases). The CDR3 totals 15 residues. Germline CDR1 and CDR2: SGHRS and YFSETQ. Between the trimmed V and J ends, which lost 2 bases and 5 bases, there was a span of 16 bases. For the CDR3, the DNA is TGCGCCAGCAGCTTAAGGGGGACCGGGGAGACTGAAGCTTTCTTT. It codes for CASSLRGTGETEAFF. Together with reference TRBV5-1 and TRBJ1-1, the CDR3 gives the full variable domain: KAGVTQTPRYLIKTRGQQVTLSCSPISGHRSVSWYQQTPGQGLQFLFEYFSETQRNKGNFPGRFSGRQFSNSRSEMNVSTLELGDSALYLCASSLRGTGETEAFFGQGTRLTVV.

The chain recombines TRBV2 with TRBJ1-2; 8 bases align to TRBD1. Trimming took 5 bases from V and 2 from J; bases not matched to a gene: 10. From germline, CDR1 is SNHLY and CDR2 FYNNEI. The CDR3 length is 16 residues. The CDR3 region has the DNA TGTGCCAGCAGTATTACACCGGGACAGGAGAACTATGGCTACACCTTC. It specifies CASSITPGQENYGYTF.

The chain recombines TRBV5-1 with TRBJ2-7; tentative D call: TRBD1 (5 bases). Germline V gene data show CDR1 as SGHRS and CDR2 as YFSETQ. Trimming pared 3 bases from V and 3 bases from J, leaving 13 bases between. The CDR3 totals 14 residues. CDR3 sequence: CASSWGAGNYEQYF. The CDR3 DNA follows: TGCGCCAGCAGCTGGGGCGCAGGAAACTACGAGCAGTACTTC.

This rearrangement joins TRBV15 to TRBJ1-4; D is unresolved. V dropped 0 bases and J dropped 5 bases, with 10 bases sitting between them. Germline loops: CDR1 LNHNV, CDR2 YYDKDF (reference sequence). The CDR3 runs to 15 residues. The CDR3 sequence is CATSRDNNRNEKLFF. The CDR3 region has the DNA TGTGCCACCAGCAGAGATAATAACCGGAATGAAAAACTGTTTTTT.

V gene TRBV5-1 combines with J gene TRBJ1-4; 11 nucleotides match TRBD1. The CDR3 contains 14 residues. With 4 bases clipped from V and 6 bases from J, the junction kept 2 bases outside the gene matches. Per germline, CDR1 SGHRS and CDR2 YFSETQ. The CDR3 coding sequence is TGCGCCAGCAGCGCGGGACAGGGGGATGAAAAACTGTTTTTT. Amino acids: CASSAGQGDEKLFF.

This rearrangement joins TRBV6-5 to TRBJ1-2; possible D gene TRBD1, 6 bases. This CDR3 contains 14 residues. CDR1 is MNHEY and CDR2 is SVGAGI in the germline V gene. The germline V and J ends were trimmed by 0 bases and 8 bases, with 13 bases remaining between them. CDR3 DNA sequence: TGTGCCAGCAGTTACTCTTATGGCGGACAGGGCTACACCTTC. Its protein is CASSYSYGGQGYTF.

The DNA for the CDR3 is TGTGCCACCAGCGGGGACAGGGGCAATCAGCCCCAGCATTTT. Amino acid sequence: CATSGDRGNQPQHF. V and J are TRBV15 and TRBJ1-5; 9 nucleotides match TRBD1. This CDR3 is built from 14 residues. Germline CDR1 is LNHNV and CDR2 is YYDKDF (reference sequence). V shed 5 bases and J 2 bases; nucleotides not matched to a gene: 1.

This clone was seen a single time. The chain is built from TRBV7-9 and TRBJ1-5; D not resolved. The germline CDR1 and CDR2 sequences are SEHNR and FQNEAQ (reference sequence). Trimming pared 8 bases from V and 0 bases from J, leaving 11 bases between. The CDR3 sequence is 14 residues long. CDR3 nucleotide sequence: TGTGCCAGCTCCGACGGAGATAGCAATCAGCCCCAGCATTTT. Amino acid sequence: CASSDGDSNQPQHF.

This clone was recorded once. The CDR3 protein is CASSQDGQQETQYF. DNA of the CDR3: TGTGCCAGCAGCCAAGATGGGCAGCAAGAGACCCAGTACTTC. The V gene is TRBV3-1 (or the pseudogene TRBV3-2), the J gene TRBJ2-5; D is unresolved. Looked up from germline, CDR1 is LGHDT and CDR2 is YNNKEL (reference sequence). This CDR3 is 14 amino acids long. The V end was cut by 0 bases, the J end by 2 bases, with 7 bases between.

The J gene is TRBJ1-2, the V gene TRBV6-5; 7 nucleotides line up with TRBD1. CDR1 and CDR2 from the germline V gene are MNHEY and SVGAGI. This CDR3 region has 14 residues. With V trimmed by 5 bases and J by 9 bases, 12 bases remained unmatched. The CDR3, as DNA: TGTGCCAGCAGTCAGGGGACAGACTTAGCGCGCTACACCTTC. Residues: CASSQGTDLARYTF.

The rearrangement links TRBV10-3 to TRBJ1-2; D may be TRBD1 (5 bases). V was trimmed by 4 bases and J by 3 bases, leaving 21 bases between them. CDR1 and CDR2 (germline): ENHRY, SYGVKD. CDR3 length: 17 residues. CDR3 residues: CAISVGSMEGPDYGYTF. CDR3 bases: TGTGCCATCAGTGTGGGGTCGATGGAGGGGCCGGACTATGGCTACACCTTC.

The J gene is TRBJ1-1, the V gene TRBV30, with a weak D call TRBD1 (6 bases). Germline V gene data show CDR1 as GTSNPN and CDR2 as SVGIG (reference sequence). CDR3 size: 13 residues. Between the trimmed V and J ends, which lost 0 bases and 7 bases, there was a span of 12 bases. The CDR3 DNA is TGTGCCTGGAGTGTTAAGGGGGTCGTTGAAGCTTTCTTT. Residues: CAWSVKGVVEAFF. Drawing the rest from reference TRBV30 and TRBJ1-1, the complete variable domain is SQTIHQWPATLVQPVGSPLSLECTVEGTSNPNLYWYRQAAGRGLQLLFYSVGIGQISSEVPQNLSASRPQDRQFILSSKKLLLSDSGFYLCAWSVKGVVEAFFGQGTRLTVV.

This clone was recorded only once. V is TRBV11-2 and J is TRBJ1-1; D is perhaps TRBD1 (6 bases). V lost 3 bases and J lost 5, with 10 bases in between. CDR3 length equals 13 residues. Germline V gives CDR1 SGHAT, CDR2 FQNNGV. Here the CDR3 reads CASSFNQGTEAFF. Here the CDR3 DNA reads TGTGCCAGCAGCTTTAATCAGGGGACTGAAGCTTTCTTT.

The chain couples TRBV11-2 to TRBJ2-3; unclear D gene. Germline V gene lookup returns CDR1 SGHAT and CDR2 FQNNGV. Deletions cut 1 base from V and 6 bases from J, with 11 bases between. This CDR3 spans 14 amino acids. The CDR3 here is CASSLAGSRDTQYF. CDR3 sequence (DNA): TGTGCCAGCAGCTTAGCGGGTAGCCGCGATACGCAGTATTTT.

The chain has TRBV5-1 and TRBJ2-7, with D uncertain. The V gene lost 1 base and the J gene lost 0 bases, with 8 bases spanning the gap. This CDR3 spans 14 amino acids. Germline V gene sequence: CDR1 SGHRS, CDR2 YFSETQ. The DNA of the CDR3 is TGCGCCAGCAGCTTGTGGCCCAGCTCCTACGAGCAGTACTTC. Its translation is CASSLWPSSYEQYF.

The V gene is TRBV5-8, the J gene TRBJ1-4; unclear D gene. From germline, CDR1 is SGHTS and CDR2 YDEGEE. CDR3 length equals 14 residues. Trimming pared 0 bases from V and 4 bases from J, leaving 7 bases between. The DNA of the CDR3 is TGTGCCAGCAGCTTGGGATACAGTAATGAAAAACTGTTTTTT. It specifies CASSLGYSNEKLFF.

The V gene is TRBV7-5, the J gene TRBJ2-7; the table assigns TRBD2, which was not confirmed against the DNA. TRBV7-5 is a listed pseudogene. CDR3 length: 14 amino acids. CDR3 coding DNA: TGTGCCAGAAGCGACTACTTGAGGTCCTACGAGCAGTACTTC. Protein product: CARSDYLRSYEQYF.

The V gene is TRBV10-3, the J gene TRBJ2-7; 10 nucleotides line up with TRBD1. CDR1 is ENHRY, CDR2 SYGVKD, per germline. The CDR3 length is 15 residues. V shed 4 bases, J shed 3 bases, and the junction held 6 bases outside the gene matches. DNA for the CDR3: TGTGCCATCAGTGGGACAGGGGGGAACCTCTACGAGCAGTACTTC. Translated: CAISGTGGNLYEQYF.

The V and J genes are TRBV5-1 and TRBJ1-1, with 7 bases aligning to TRBD1. V gave up 0 bases and J gave up 4 bases; unmatched junction bases: 6. Germline loops: CDR1 SGHRS, CDR2 YFSETQ. The CDR3 totals 15 residues. The CDR3 DNA follows: TGCGCCAGCAGCTTGGGTGACAGGGCGGGCACTGAAGCTTTCTTT. Translating it yields CASSLGDRAGTEAFF.

The J gene is TRBJ1-1, the V gene TRBV20-1, with TRBD1 matching 7 bases. From germline, CDR1 is DFQATT and CDR2 SNEGSKA (reference sequence). The CDR3 is made up of 14 amino acids. V dropped 3 bases and J dropped 1; count of bases not matched to a gene: 5. The CDR3, as DNA: TGCAGTGCTAGTCTGAGGACAGGGAACACTGAAGCTTTCTTT. Amino acids: CSASLRTGNTEAFF.

CDR3 loop: CASSIDLEEGWQPQHF. CDR3 in DNA: TGTGCCAGTAGTATAGATCTAGAGGAGGGTTGGCAGCCCCAGCATTTT. The chain recombines TRBV19 with TRBJ1-5; D is uncertain. Germline lookup yields CDR1 LNHDA and CDR2 SQIVND (reference sequence). The CDR3 loop spans 16 amino acids. Trimming took off 0 bases at V and 7 bases at J, with 16 bases between the two ends.

The chain combines TRBV20-1 with TRBJ2-7, with a weak D call TRBD2 (6 bases). Trimming took off 5 bases at V and 13 bases at J, with 18 bases between the two ends. Germline CDR1 and CDR2: DFQATT and SNEGSKA (reference sequence). The CDR3 runs to 11 residues. The CDR3 DNA follows: TGCAGTGCTCCCCACCGGGGACTCTCTTACTTC. The encoded protein is CSAPHRGLSYF.

The V and J genes are TRBV7-2 and TRBJ1-5; unclear D gene. This CDR3 contains 12 residues. Per the germline V gene, CDR1 is SGHTA and CDR2 is FQGNSA. V was shortened by 4 bases and J by 9 bases, with 10 bases between the two germline ends. The CDR3 reads CASSSQRGPQHF. In nucleotides, the CDR3 is TGTGCCAGCAGCTCCCAGCGGGGGCCCCAGCATTTT.

This chain uses TRBV6-5 with TRBJ1-1; 9 bases are shared with TRBD1. Germline V CDR1 and CDR2: MNHEY, SVGAGI. V lost 6 bases and J lost 5; bases outside the gene matches: 7. This CDR3 comprises 14 residues. The CDR3 DNA reads as TGTGCCAGCAGAAGGGACAGGGAATTAACTGAAGCTTTCTTT. Its translation: CASRRDRELTEAFF.

This clone was recorded a few times. The rearrangement links TRBV5-4 to TRBJ2-7, with 8 bases fitting TRBD1. Germline assignment: CDR1 SGHNT and CDR2 YYREEE (reference sequence). The CDR3 has 14 amino acids. Trimming cost V 2 bases and J 3 bases; bases outside gene matches: 4. The CDR3 region is CASSLQGGGYEQYF. The CDR3 region has the DNA TGTGCCAGCAGCTTACAGGGGGGAGGCTACGAGCAGTACTTC.

This chain connects TRBV7-2 to TRBJ1-5, with D unclear. The CDR3 spans 13 residues. CDR1 is SGHTA, CDR2 FQGNSA, per germline. The V gene lost 3 bases and the J gene lost 5 bases, with 8 bases spanning the gap. The CDR3 bases are TGTGCCAGCAGCTTCCCAGGCGATCAGCCCCAGCATTTT. Its protein product is CASSFPGDQPQHF. The entire variable domain, with the rest obtained from reference TRBV7-2 and TRBJ1-5, is as follows: GAGVSQSPSNKVTEKGKDVELRCDPISGHTALYWYRQSLGQGLEFLIYFQGNSAPDKSGLPSDRFSAERTGGSVSTLTIQRTQQEDSAVYLCASSFPGDQPQHFGDGTRLSIL.

The V call is TRBV5-1, the J call TRBJ1-1; D remains unclear. The germline CDR1 and CDR2 sequences are SGHRS and YFSETQ. CDR3 length: 15 residues. Trimming left V 0 bases short and J 1 base short, with 10 bases between. In DNA, the CDR3 is TGCGCCAGCAGCTTGGTTATCGAGCGGAACACTGAAGCTTTCTTT. Encoded protein: CASSLVIERNTEAFF. Looking up the rest from reference TRBV5-1 and TRBJ1-1 gives the full variable domain: KAGVTQTPRYLIKTRGQQVTLSCSPISGHRSVSWYQQTPGQGLQFLFEYFSETQRNKGNFPGRFSGRQFSNSRSEMNVSTLELGDSALYLCASSLVIERNTEAFFGQGTRLTVV.